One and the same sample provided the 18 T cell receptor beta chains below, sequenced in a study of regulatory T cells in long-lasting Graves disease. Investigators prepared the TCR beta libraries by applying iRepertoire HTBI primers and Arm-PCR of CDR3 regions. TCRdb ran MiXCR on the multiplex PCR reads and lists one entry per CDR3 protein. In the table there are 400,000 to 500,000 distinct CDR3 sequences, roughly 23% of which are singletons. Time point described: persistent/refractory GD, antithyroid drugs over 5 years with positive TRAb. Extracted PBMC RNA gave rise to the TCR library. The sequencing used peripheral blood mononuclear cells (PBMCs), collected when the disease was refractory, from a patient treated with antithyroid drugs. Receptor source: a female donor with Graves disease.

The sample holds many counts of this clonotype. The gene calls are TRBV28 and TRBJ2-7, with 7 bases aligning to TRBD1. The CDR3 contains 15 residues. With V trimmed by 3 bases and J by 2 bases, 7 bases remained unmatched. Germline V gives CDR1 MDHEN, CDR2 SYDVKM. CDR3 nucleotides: TGTGCCAGCAGTTTCTTAGACAGGGAAACCTACGAGCAGTACTTC. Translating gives CASSFLDRETYEQYF.

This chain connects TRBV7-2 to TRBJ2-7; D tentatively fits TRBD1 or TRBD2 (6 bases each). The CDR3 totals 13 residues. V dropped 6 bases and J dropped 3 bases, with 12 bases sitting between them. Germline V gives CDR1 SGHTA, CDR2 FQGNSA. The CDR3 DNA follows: TGTGCCAGCAGTCGGGGGCCTCACTACGAGCAGTACTTC. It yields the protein CASSRGPHYEQYF.

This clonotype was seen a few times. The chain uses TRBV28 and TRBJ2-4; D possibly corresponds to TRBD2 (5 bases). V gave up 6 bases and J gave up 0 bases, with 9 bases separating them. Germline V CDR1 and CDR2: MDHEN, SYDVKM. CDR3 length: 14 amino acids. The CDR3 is CASSIGLAKNIQYF. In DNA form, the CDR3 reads TGTGCCAGCAGCATTGGACTAGCCAAAAACATTCAGTACTTC.

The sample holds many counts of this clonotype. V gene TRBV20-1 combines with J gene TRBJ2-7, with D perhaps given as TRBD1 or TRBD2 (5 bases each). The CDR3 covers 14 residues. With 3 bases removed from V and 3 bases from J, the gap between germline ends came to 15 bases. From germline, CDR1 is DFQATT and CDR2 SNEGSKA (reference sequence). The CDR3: CSASPLVQGYEQYF. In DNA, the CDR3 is TGCAGTGCTAGTCCACTAGTCCAGGGCTACGAGCAGTACTTC.

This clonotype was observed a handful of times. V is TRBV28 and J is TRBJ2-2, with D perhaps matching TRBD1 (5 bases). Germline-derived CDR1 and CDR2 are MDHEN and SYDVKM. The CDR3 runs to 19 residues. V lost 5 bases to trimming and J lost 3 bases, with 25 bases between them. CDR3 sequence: CASSAPRSSKGVDTGELFF. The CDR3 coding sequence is TGTGCCAGCAGTGCCCCTAGATCTTCTAAAGGGGTGGACACCGGGGAGCTGTTTTTT.

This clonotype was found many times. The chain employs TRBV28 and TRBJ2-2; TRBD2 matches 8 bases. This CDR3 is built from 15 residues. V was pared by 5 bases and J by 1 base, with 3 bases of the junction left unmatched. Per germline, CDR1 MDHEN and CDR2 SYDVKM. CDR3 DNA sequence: TGTGCCAGCAGTACCACTAGCGGGAACACCGGGGAGCTGTTTTTT. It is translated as CASSTTSGNTGELFF.

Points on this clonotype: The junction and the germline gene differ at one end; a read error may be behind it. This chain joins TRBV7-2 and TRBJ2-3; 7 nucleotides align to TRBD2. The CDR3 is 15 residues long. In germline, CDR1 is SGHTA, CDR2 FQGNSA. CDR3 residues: CASSIASGGTDTQYF. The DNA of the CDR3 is TGTGCCAGCAGCATAGCTAGCGGCGGCACAGATACGCAGTATTTT.

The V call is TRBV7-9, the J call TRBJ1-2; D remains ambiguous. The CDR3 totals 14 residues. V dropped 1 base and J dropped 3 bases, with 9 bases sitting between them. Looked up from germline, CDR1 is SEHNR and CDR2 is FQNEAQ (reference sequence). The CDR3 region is CASSLDRADYGYTF. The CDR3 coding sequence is TGTGCCAGCAGCTTAGATCGGGCAGACTATGGCTACACCTTC.

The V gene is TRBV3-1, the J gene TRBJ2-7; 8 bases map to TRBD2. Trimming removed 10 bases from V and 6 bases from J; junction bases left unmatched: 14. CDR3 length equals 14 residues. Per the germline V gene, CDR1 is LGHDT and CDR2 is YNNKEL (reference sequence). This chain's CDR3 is CATSTSGLAVEQYF. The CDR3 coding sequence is TGTGCCACCTCCACCTCCGGACTAGCCGTCGAGCAGTACTTC.

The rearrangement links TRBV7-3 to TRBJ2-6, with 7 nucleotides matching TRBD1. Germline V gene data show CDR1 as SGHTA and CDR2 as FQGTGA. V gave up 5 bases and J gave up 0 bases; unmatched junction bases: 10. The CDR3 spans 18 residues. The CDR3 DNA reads TGTGCCAGCAGCGTTACTCGGACAGGACACTCTGGGGCCAACGTCCTGACTTTC. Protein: CASSVTRTGHSGANVLTF.

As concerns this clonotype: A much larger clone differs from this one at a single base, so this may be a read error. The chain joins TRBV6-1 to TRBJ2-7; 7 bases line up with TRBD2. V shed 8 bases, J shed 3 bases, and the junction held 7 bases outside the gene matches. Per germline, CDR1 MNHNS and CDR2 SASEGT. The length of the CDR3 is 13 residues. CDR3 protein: CASGPWGGYEQYF. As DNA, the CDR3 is TGTGCCAGCGGCCCGTGGGGGGGCTACGAGCAGTACTTC.

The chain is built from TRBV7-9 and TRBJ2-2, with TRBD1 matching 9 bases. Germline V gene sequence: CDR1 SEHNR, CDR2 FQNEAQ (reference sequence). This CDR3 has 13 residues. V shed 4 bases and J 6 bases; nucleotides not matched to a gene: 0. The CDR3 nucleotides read TGTGCCAGCAGCTGGGACAGGGCCGGGGAGCTGTTTTTT. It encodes CASSWDRAGELFF.

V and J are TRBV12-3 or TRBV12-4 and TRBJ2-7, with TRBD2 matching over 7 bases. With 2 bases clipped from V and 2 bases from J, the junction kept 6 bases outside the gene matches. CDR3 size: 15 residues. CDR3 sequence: CASSLRLAETYEQYF. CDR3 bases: TGTGCCAGCAGTTTAAGGCTAGCGGAGACCTACGAGCAGTACTTC.

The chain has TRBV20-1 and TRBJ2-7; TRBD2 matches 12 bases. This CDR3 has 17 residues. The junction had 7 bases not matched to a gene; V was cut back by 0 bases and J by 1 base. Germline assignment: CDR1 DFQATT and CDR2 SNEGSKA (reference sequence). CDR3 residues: CSARERLAGGPSYEQYF. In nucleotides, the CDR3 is TGCAGTGCTAGAGAAAGGCTAGCGGGAGGGCCATCCTACGAGCAGTACTTC.

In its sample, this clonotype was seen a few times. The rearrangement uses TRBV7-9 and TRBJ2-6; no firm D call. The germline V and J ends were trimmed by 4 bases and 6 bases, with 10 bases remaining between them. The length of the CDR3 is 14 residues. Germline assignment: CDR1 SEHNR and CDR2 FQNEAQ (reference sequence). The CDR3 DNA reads TGTGCCAGCAGCTCCGAGGTTGCGGCCAACGTCCTGACTTTC. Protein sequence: CASSSEVAANVLTF.

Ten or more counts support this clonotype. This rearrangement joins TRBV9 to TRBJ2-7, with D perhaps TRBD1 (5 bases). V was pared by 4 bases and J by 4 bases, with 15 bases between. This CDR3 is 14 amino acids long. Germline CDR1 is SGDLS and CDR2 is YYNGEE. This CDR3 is CASSPNSGHYEQYF. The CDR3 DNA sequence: TGTGCCAGCAGCCCCAACTCCGGACATTACGAGCAGTACTTC.

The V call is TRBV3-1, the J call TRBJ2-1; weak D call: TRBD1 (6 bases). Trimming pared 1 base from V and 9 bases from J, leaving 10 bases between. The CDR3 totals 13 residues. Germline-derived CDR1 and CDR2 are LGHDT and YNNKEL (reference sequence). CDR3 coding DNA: TGTGCCAGCAGCCAAGTAAGGGGGTCTGAGCAGTTCTTC. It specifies CASSQVRGSEQFF.

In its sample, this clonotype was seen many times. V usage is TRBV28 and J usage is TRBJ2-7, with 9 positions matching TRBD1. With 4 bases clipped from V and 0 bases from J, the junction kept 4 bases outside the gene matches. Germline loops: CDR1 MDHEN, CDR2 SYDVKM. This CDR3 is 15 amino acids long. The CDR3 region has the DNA TGTGCCAGCAGTTCCCGACAGGGGGGCTCCTACGAGCAGTACTTC. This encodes CASSSRQGGSYEQYF.